A selection of T cell receptor beta chains follows, all from one sample in a study of beta chain features in type 1 diabetes. The table came from immunoSEQ multiplex PCR; TCRdb's copy has only in-frame clones and leaves some out. The data show 310,000 or so clones, with approximately 10% seen just once and around 0.015% held by the top ten. Sequenced sample: naive CD4+ T cells from blood. The receptors derive from a woman aged 25 to 39 in good health. The CDR3 runs from the conserved cysteine through the conserved F or W. Each record gives: clone size, V gene, CDR3 length, J gene, D gene, CDR3 protein, CDR3 DNA. A D gene is named only where the DNA matches it firmly. Part of the rows lack a size; the others show once, few, many or a class for expanded clones.

abundance: few; v_gene: TRBV18; len: 14; j_gene: TRBJ1-1; d_gene: TRBD1; CDR3aa: CASSSHTGATEAFF; CDR3nt: TGTGCCAGCTCTTCTCACACAGGGGCGACTGAAGCTTTCTTT
abundance: -; v_gene: TRBV19; len: 15; j_gene: TRBJ1-2; d_gene: -; CDR3aa: CASSSPPGGDYGYTF; CDR3nt: TGTGCCAGTAGTTCACCGCCCGGAGGGGACTATGGCTACACCTTC
abundance: once; v_gene: TRBV19; len: 15; j_gene: TRBJ2-3; d_gene: TRBD2; CDR3aa: CASSTMGGGTDTQYF; CDR3nt: TGTGCCAGTAGTACGATGGGAGGGGGCACAGATACGCAGTATTTT
abundance: -; v_gene: TRBV4-2; len: 13; j_gene: TRBJ1-2; d_gene: -; CDR3aa: CASSQDYYESYTF; CDR3nt: TGTGCCAGCAGCCAAGATTACTACGAGAGCTACACCTTC
abundance: -; v_gene: TRBV4-3; len: 14; j_gene: TRBJ1-2; d_gene: -; CDR3aa: CASSDAVDSYGYTF; CDR3nt: TGCGCCAGCAGCGATGCCGTGGACAGCTATGGCTACACCTTC
abundance: few; v_gene: TRBV30; len: 14; j_gene: TRBJ1-4; d_gene: -; CDR3aa: CAWSGGPVNEKLFF; CDR3nt: TGTGCCTGGAGTGGTGGGCCAGTTAATGAAAAACTGTTTTTT
abundance: -; v_gene: TRBV28; len: 16; j_gene: TRBJ2-1; d_gene: TRBD2; CDR3aa: CASSPWTSGRVNEQFF; CDR3nt: TGTGCCAGCAGTCCATGGACTAGCGGGAGGGTTAATGAGCAGTTCTTC
abundance: -; v_gene: TRBV11-3; len: 16; j_gene: TRBJ2-1; d_gene: TRBD2; CDR3aa: CASSSLYSGSVNEQFF; CDR3nt: TGTGCCAGCAGCTCCCTTTATAGCGGGAGCGTTAATGAGCAGTTCTTC
abundance: few; v_gene: TRBV29-1; len: 13; j_gene: TRBJ2-3; d_gene: -; CDR3aa: CSVSGTSTDTQYF; CDR3nt: TGCAGCGTGTCCGGTACTAGCACAGATACGCAGTATTTT
abundance: few; v_gene: TRBV18; len: 14; j_gene: TRBJ1-1; d_gene: -; CDR3aa: CASSPSQLYTEAFF; CDR3nt: TGTGCCAGCTCACCATCGCAACTGTACACTGAAGCTTTCTTT
abundance: few; v_gene: TRBV28; len: 18; j_gene: TRBJ2-3; d_gene: TRBD2; CDR3aa: CASSSSPLAGSHTDTQYF; CDR3nt: TGTGCCAGCAGTAGCTCGCCTTTAGCGGGGAGCCACACAGATACGCAGTATTTT
abundance: few; v_gene: TRBV6-5; len: 15; j_gene: TRBJ1-5; d_gene: -; CDR3aa: CASSYARSGDQPQHF; CDR3nt: TGTGCCAGCAGTTACGCCAGGTCGGGGGATCAGCCCCAGCATTTT
abundance: -; v_gene: TRBV30; len: 14; j_gene: TRBJ2-2; d_gene: -; CDR3aa: CAWSVRGTTGELFF; CDR3nt: TGTGCCTGGAGTGTACGGGGTACTACCGGGGAGCTGTTTTTT
abundance: -; v_gene: TRBV13; len: 13; j_gene: TRBJ2-5; d_gene: -; CDR3aa: CASSFRGLETQYF; CDR3nt: TGTGCCAGCAGCTTTAGGGGGTTGGAGACCCAGTACTTC
abundance: -; v_gene: TRBV11-2; len: 19; j_gene: TRBJ2-1; d_gene: TRBD2; CDR3aa: CASSSPGTSGRSQYNEQFF; CDR3nt: TGTGCCAGCAGCTCTCCCGGGACTAGCGGGAGGAGTCAATACAATGAGCAGTTCTTC
abundance: few; v_gene: TRBV5-1; len: 16; j_gene: TRBJ2-1; d_gene: -; CDR3aa: CASSLAGGSSYNEQFF; CDR3nt: TGCGCCAGCAGCTTGGCTGGCGGAAGCTCCTACAATGAGCAGTTCTTC
abundance: few; v_gene: TRBV4-3; len: 20; j_gene: TRBJ2-4; d_gene: -; CDR3aa: CASSQEGRGRALSAKNIQYF; CDR3nt: TGCGCCAGCAGCCAAGAGGGAAGGGGGAGGGCGCTTTCTGCCAAAAACATTCAGTACTTC
abundance: few; v_gene: TRBV2; len: 15; j_gene: TRBJ2-2; d_gene: TRBD2; CDR3aa: CASRPGLAGAGELFF; CDR3nt: TGTGCCAGCCGCCCGGGGCTAGCGGGCGCCGGGGAGCTGTTTTTT
abundance: -; v_gene: TRBV29-1; len: 12; j_gene: TRBJ2-5; d_gene: -; CDR3aa: CSVEVGGETQYF; CDR3nt: TGCAGCGTGGAGGTCGGCGGAGAGACCCAGTACTTC
abundance: few; v_gene: TRBV5-4; len: 18; j_gene: TRBJ2-3; d_gene: -; CDR3aa: CASSQDSLASIRRDTQYF; CDR3nt: TGCGCCAGCAGCCAAGATAGTCTAGCGTCCATCCGGCGGGATACGCAGTATTTT
abundance: few; v_gene: TRBV15; len: 16; j_gene: TRBJ2-5; d_gene: -; CDR3aa: CATSRDRRGVQETQYF; CDR3nt: TGTGCCACCAGCAGAGATAGGCGCGGGGTACAAGAGACCCAGTACTTC
abundance: few; v_gene: TRBV7-2; len: 15; j_gene: TRBJ2-3; d_gene: -; CDR3aa: CASSSRSGSTDTQYF; CDR3nt: TGTGCCAGCAGCTCCCGCTCGGGAAGCACAGATACGCAGTATTTT